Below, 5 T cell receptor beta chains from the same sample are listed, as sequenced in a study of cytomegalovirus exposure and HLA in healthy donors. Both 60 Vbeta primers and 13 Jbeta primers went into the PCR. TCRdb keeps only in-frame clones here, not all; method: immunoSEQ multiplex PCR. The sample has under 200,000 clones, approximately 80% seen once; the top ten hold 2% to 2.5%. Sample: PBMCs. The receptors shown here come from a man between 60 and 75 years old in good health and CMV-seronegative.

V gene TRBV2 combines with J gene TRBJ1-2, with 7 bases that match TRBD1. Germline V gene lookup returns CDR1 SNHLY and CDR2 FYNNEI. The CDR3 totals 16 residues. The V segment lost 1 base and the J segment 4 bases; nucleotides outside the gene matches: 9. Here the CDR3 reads CASSEVRQGGIYGYTF. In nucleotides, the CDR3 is TGTGCCAGCAGTGAAGTCCGGCAGGGGGGCATCTATGGCTACACCTTC.

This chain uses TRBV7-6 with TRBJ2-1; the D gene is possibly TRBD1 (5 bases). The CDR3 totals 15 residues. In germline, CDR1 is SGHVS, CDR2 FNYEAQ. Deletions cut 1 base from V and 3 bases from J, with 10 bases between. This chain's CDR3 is CASSLGVGLYNEQFF. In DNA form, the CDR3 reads TGTGCCAGCAGCTTAGGGGTGGGGCTCTACAATGAGCAGTTCTTC.

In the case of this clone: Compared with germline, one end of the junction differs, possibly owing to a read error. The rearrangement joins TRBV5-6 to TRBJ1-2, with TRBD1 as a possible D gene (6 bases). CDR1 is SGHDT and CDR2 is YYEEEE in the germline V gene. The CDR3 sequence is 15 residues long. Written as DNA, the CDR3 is TGTGCCAGCAGCCCCACGAGGACAGCCCGCTATGGCTACCCCTTC. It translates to CASSPTRTARYGYPF.

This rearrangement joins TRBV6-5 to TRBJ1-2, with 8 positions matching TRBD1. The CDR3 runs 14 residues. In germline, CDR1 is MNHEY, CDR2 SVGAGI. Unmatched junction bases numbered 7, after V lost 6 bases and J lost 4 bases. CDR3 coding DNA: TGTGCCAGCAGACGCAGGGGGCTAAGCTATGGCTACACCTTC. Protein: CASRRRGLSYGYTF.

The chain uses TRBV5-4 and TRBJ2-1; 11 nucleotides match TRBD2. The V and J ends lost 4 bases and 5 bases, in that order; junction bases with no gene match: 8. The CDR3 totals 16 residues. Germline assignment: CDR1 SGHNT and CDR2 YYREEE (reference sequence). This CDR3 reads CASSGSGTSGNNEQFF. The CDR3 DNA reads TGTGCCAGCAGCGGCTCCGGGACTAGCGGAAACAATGAGCAGTTCTTC.